These T cell receptor beta chains were read from a single sample in a study of tumor-infiltrating lymphocytes in oesophageal squamous cell carcinoma. MiXCR, applied by TCRdb to the PCR reads, yields one record per CDR3 protein. The profile shows more than 15,000 distinct CDR3 sequences, 35% to 45% of them singletons. The sequenced material came from normal esophageal tissue next to the tumor. The source of these receptors is a female donor with esophageal squamous cell carcinoma. The CDR3 runs from the conserved cysteine through the conserved F or W. A D gene is named only where the DNA matches it firmly. Not all rows give a size; the values are once, few, many and, for expanded clones, a class.

abundance	d_gene	v_gene	j_gene	CDR3nt	CDR3aa
.	.	TRBV7-9	TRBJ2-7	TGTGCCAGCAGCTCCCGGACGGGAACCACCTACGAGCAGTACTTC	CASSSRTGTTYEQYF
.	TRBD2	TRBV11-1	TRBJ2-3	TGTGCCAGCAGCTTAGGCGGGAGGGCGGCAGATACGCAGTATTTT	CASSLGGRAADTQYF
.	TRBD1	TRBV28	TRBJ2-7	TGTGCCAGCAGTTTAAGGCGGCAGGGGGCTTACGAGCAGTACTTC	CASSLRRQGAYEQYF
medium-sized	TRBD1	TRBV12-3/TRBV12-4	TRBJ2-4	TGTGCCAGCAGCGCTGACAGGGTCGTCAAAAACATTCAGTACTTC	CASSADRVVKNIQYF
many	.	TRBV12-3/TRBV12-4	TRBJ1-1	TGTGCCAGCAGTTTAGACGCGGGCCTCACTGAAGCTTTCTTT	CASSLDAGLTEAFF
.	.	TRBV7-6	TRBJ2-2	TGTGCTAGCAGGAGTCAGAACACCGGGGAGCTGTTTTTT	CASRSQNTGELFF
.	.	TRBV20-1	TRBJ2-3	TGCAGTGCTAGATCACTGGCGTTAGCGAGGTATTTT	CSARSLALARYF
medium-sized	TRBD2	TRBV10-2	TRBJ2-3	TGCGCCAGCATCCGGACTAGCGGGGGAGATACGCAGTATTTT	CASIRTSGGDTQYF
.	.	TRBV6-1	TRBJ2-5	TGTGCCAGCAGTGAACGGGCTAGGACCCATGAGCAGTACTTC	CASSERARTHEQYF
few	TRBD2	TRBV28	TRBJ2-7	TGTGCCAGCTTCTCCCGAGCGGCTAGCGGTAGCTACGAGCAGTACTTC	CASFSRAASGSYEQYF
.	.	TRBV7-2	TRBJ2-7	TGTGCCAGCAGCTTATGGGGCCAAAACTCCTACAATGAGCAGTACTTC	CASSLWGQNSYNEQYF
many	TRBD2	TRBV20-1	TRBJ2-1	TGCAGTGCTAGAGGCTGGAGCGGGAGGTACAATGAGCAGTTCTTC	CSARGWSGRYNEQFF
.	.	TRBV7-8	TRBJ1-2	TGTGCCAGCAGCTTAGTACAGGTTTGGGCCTTC	CASSLVQVWAF
few	.	TRBV7-8	TRBJ2-3	TGTGCCAGCAGCTTCAGCTTTCAGAGCACAGATACGCAGTATTTT	CASSFSFQSTDTQYF
.	.	TRBV7-8	TRBJ2-5	TGTGCCAGCAGCTTAGTTTCAGGGCCTGAGACCCAGTACTTC	CASSLVSGPETQYF
.	.	TRBV7-6	TRBJ2-7	TGTGCCAGCAGCTTAGTCTCCAGTAACTCCTACGAGCAGTACTTC	CASSLVSSNSYEQYF